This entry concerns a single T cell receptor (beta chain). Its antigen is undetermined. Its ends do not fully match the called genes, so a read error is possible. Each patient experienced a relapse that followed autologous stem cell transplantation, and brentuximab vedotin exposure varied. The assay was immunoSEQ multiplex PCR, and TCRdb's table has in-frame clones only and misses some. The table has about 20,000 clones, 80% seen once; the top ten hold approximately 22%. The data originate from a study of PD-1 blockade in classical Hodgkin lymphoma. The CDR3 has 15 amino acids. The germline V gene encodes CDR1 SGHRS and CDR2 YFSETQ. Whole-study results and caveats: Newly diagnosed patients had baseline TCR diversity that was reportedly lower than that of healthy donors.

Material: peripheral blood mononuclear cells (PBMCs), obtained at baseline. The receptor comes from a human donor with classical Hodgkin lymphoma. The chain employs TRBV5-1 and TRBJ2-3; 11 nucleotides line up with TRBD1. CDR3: CASSLRTGGTNTQYF. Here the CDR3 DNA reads TGCGCCAGCAGCTTAAGGACAGGGGGCACAAATACGCAGTATTTT. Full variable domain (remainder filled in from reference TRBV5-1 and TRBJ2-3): KAGVTQTPRYLIKTRGQQVTLSCSPISGHRSVSWYQQTPGQGLQFLFEYFSETQRNKGNFPGRFSGRQFSNSRSEMNVSTLELGDSALYLCASSLRTGGTNTQYFGPGTRLTVL.